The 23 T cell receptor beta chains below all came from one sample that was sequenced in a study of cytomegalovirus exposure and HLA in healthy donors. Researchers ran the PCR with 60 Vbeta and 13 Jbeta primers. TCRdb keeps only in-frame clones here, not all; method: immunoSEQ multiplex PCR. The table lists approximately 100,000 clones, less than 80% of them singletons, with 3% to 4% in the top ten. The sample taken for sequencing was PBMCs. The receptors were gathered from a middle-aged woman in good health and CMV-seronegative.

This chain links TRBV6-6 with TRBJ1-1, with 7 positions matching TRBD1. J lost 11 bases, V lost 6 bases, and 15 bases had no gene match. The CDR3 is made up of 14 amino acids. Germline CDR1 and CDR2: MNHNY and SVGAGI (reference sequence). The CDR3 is CASSRAGTASGAFF. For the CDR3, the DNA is TGTGCCAGCAGCAGAGCCGGGACAGCCTCCGGGGCTTTCTTT.

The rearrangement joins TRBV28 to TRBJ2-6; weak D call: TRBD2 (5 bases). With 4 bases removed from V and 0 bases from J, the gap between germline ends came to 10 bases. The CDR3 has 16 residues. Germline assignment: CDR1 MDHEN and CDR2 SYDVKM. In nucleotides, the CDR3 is TGTGCCAGCAGTTCCAGACGGGACTCTGGGGCCAACGTCCTGACTTTC. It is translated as CASSSRRDSGANVLTF.

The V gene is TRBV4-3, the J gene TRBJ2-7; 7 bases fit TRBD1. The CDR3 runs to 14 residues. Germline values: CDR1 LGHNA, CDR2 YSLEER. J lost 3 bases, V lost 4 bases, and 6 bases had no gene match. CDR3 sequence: CASSPSPGGYEQYF. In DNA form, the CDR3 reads TGCGCCAGCAGCCCTAGTCCAGGGGGCTACGAGCAGTACTTC.

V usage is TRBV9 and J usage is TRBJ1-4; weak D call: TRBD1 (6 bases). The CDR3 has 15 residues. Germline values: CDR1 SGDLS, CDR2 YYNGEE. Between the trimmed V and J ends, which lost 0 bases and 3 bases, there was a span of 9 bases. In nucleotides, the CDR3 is TGTGCCAGCAGCGTAGTCGGACAGCCTAATGAAAAACTGTTTTTT. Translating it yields CASSVVGQPNEKLFF.

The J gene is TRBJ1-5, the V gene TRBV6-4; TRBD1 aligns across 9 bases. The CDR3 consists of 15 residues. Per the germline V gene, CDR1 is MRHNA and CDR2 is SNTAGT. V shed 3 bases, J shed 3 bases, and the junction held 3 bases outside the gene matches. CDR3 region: CASSEGQGPNQPQHF. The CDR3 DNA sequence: TGTGCCAGCAGTGAGGGACAGGGCCCCAATCAGCCCCAGCATTTT.

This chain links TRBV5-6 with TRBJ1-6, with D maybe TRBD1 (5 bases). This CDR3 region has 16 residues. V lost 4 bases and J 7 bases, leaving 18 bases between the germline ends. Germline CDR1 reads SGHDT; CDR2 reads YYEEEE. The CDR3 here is CASSQGRGGTNSPLHF. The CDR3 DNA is TGTGCCAGCAGCCAGGGTAGGGGTGGTACGAATTCACCCCTCCACTTT.

The CDR3 DNA follows: TGTGCCTGGAGTGTAGCGGGAGGGAGCTCCTACAATGAGCAGTTCTTC. It encodes CAWSVAGGSSYNEQFF. J is TRBJ2-1 and V is TRBV30; 10 bases align to TRBD2. Germline V gene sequence: CDR1 GTSNPN, CDR2 SVGIG (reference sequence). V lost 0 bases, J lost 0 bases, and 2 bases stayed unmatched. The CDR3 sequence is 16 residues long.

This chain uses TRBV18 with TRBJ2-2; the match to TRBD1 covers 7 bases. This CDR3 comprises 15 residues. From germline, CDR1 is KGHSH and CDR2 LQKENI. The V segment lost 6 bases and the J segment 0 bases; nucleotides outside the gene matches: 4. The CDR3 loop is CASSPGTANTGELFF. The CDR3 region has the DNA TGTGCCAGCTCCCCGGGGACAGCGAACACCGGGGAGCTGTTTTTT.

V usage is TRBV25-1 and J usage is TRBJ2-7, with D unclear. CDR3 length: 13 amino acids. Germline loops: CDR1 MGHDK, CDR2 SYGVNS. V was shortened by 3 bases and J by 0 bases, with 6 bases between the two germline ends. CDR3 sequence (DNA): TGTGCCAGCAGTGACGCAGACTCCTACGAGCAGTACTTC. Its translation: CASSDADSYEQYF.

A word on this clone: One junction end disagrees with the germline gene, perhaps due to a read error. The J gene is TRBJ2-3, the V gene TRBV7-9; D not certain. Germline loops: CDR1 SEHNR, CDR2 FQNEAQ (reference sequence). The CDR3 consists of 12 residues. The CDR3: CSSSLDSDTQYF. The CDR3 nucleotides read TGTTCCAGCAGCTTAGATTCGGATACGCAGTATTTT.

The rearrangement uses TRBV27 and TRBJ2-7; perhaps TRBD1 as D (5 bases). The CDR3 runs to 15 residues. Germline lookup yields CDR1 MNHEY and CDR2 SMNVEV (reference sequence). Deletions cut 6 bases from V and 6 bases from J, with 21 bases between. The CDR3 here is CASSFRHLAGPEQYF. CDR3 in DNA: TGTGCCAGCAGCTTCCGACATTTAGCAGGGCCCGAGCAGTACTTC.

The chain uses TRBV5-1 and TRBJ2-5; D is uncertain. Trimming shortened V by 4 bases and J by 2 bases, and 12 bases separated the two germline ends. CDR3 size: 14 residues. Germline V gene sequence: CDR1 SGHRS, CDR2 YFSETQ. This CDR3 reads CASSRLERQETQYF. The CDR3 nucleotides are TGCGCCAGCAGCCGGTTAGAGCGACAAGAGACCCAGTACTTC.

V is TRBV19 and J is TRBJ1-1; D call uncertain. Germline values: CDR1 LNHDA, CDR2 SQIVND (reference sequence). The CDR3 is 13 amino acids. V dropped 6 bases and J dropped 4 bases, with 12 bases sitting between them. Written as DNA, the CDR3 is TGTGCCAGTAGCGCTAATAGAGGCACTGAAGCTTTCTTT. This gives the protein CASSANRGTEAFF. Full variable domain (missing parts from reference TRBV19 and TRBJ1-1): DGGITQSPKYLFRKEGQNVTLSCEQNLNHDAMYWYRQDPGQGLRLIYYSQIVNDFQKGDIAEGYSVSREKKESFPLTVTSAQKNPTAFYLCASSANRGTEAFFGQGTRLTVV.

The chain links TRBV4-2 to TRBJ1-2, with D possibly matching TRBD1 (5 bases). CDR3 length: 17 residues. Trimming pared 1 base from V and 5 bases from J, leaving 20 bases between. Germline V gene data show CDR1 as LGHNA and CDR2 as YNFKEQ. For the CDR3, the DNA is TGTGCCAGCAGCCAAGCCCTCTACGGGGGAACGGAGTATGGCTACACCTTC. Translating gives CASSQALYGGTEYGYTF.

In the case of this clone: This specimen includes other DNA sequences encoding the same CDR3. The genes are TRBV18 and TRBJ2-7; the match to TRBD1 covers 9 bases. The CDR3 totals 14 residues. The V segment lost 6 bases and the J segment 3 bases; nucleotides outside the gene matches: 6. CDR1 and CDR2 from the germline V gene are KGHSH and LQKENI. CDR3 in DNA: TGTGCCAGCTCCTCCGGGGACAGGGTCTACGAGCAGTACTTC. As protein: CASSSGDRVYEQYF.

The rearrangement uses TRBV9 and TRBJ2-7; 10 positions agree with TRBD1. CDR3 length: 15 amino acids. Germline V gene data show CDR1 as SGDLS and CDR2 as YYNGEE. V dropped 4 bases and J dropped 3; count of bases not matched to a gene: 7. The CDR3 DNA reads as TGTGCCAGCAGCCGAGGGGGACAGGGGTACTACGAGCAGTACTTC. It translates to CASSRGGQGYYEQYF.

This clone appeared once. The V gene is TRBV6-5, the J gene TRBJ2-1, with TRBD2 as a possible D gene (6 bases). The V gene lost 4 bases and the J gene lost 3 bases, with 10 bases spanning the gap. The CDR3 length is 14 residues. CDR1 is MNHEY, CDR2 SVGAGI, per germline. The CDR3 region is CASSLGGDYNEQFF. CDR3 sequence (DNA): TGTGCCAGCAGTTTGGGCGGGGACTACAATGAGCAGTTCTTC.

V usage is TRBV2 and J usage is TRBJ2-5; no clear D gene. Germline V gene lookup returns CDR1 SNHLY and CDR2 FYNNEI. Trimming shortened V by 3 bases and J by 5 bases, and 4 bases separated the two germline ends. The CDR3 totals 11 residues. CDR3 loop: CASSDRETQYF. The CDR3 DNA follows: TGTGCCAGCAGTGACAGGGAGACCCAGTACTTC.

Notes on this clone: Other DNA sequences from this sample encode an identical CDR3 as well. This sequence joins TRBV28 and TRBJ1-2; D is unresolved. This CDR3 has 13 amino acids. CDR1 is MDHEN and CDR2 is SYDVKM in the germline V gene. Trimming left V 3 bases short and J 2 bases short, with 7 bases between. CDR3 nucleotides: TGTGCCAGCAGTTTTACGGGGAACTATGGCTACACCTTC. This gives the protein CASSFTGNYGYTF.

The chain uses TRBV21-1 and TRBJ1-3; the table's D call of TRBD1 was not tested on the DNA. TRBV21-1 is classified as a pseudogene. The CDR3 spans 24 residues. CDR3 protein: CASSKVPSSPGEPGGKSSGNTIYF. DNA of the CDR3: TGTGCCAGCAGCAAAGTGCCCTCCTCACCCGGGGAACCAGGGGGAAAGAGCTCTGGAAACACCATATATTTT.

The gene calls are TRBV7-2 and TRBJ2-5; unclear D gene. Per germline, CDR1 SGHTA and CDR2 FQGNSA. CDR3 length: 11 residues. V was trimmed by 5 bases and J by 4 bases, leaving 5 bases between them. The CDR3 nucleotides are TGTGCCAGCAGCCGTCGAGAGACCCAGTACTTC. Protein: CASSRRETQYF.

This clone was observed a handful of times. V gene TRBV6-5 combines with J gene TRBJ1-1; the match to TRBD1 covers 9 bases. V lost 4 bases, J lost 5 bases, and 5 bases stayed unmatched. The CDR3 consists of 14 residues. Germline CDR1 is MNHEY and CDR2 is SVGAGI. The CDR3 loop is CASSSGTGRTEAFF. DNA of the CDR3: TGTGCCAGCAGTTCCGGGACAGGGAGGACTGAAGCTTTCTTT.

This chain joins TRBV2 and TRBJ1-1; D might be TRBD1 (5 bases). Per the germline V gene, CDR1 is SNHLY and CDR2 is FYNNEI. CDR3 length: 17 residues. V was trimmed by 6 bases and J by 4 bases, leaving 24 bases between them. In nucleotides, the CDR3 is TGTGCCAGCAGGGCGTTTCCCGGGACTTACACGAGCACTGAAGCTTTCTTT. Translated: CASRAFPGTYTSTEAFF.